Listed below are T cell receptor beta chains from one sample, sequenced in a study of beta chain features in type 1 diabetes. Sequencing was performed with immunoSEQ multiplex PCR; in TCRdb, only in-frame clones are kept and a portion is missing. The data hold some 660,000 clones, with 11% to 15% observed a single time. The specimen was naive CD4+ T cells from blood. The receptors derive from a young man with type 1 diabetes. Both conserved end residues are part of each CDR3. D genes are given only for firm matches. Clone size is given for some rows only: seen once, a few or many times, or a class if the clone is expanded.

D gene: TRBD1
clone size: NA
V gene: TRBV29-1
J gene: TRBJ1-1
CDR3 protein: CSVEGQGLDRAFF
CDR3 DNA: TGCAGCGTTGAAGGACAGGGATTAGATAGAGCTTTCTTT

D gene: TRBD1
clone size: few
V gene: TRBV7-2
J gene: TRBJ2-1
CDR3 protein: CASLRDRGHNEQFF
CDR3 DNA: TGTGCCAGCCTTAGGGACAGGGGCCACAATGAGCAGTTCTTC

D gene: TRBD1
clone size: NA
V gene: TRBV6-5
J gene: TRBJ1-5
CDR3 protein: CASSSDRDQPQHF
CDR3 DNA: TGTGCCAGCAGCTCCGACAGGGATCAGCCCCAGCATTTT

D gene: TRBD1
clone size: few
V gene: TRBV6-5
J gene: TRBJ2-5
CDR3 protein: CASSYNQQGLRETQYF
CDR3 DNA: TGTGCCAGCAGTTACAACCAACAGGGGCTTCGGGAGACCCAGTACTTC

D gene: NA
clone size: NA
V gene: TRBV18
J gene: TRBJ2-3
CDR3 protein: CASSLGIGTDTQYF
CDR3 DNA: TGTGCCAGCTCACTAGGGATCGGCACAGATACGCAGTATTTT

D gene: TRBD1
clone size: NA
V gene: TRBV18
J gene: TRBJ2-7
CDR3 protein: CASSRRGQGVRYEQYF
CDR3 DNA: TGTGCCAGCTCACGTCGCGGACAGGGGGTCCGCTACGAGCAGTACTTC

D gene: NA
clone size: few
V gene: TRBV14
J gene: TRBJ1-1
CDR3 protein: CASSPRPPPSGRAFF
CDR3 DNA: TGTGCCAGCAGCCCCCGCCCGCCCCCCTCAGGGCGAGCTTTCTTT

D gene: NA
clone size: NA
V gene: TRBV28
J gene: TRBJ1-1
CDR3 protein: CASSLLNTEAFF
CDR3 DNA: TGTGCCAGCAGCCTCCTGAACACTGAAGCTTTCTTT

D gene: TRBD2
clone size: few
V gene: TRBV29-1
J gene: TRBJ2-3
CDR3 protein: CSVEGLAGGDTQYF
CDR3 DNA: TGCAGCGTTGAAGGACTAGCGGGGGGAGATACGCAGTATTTT

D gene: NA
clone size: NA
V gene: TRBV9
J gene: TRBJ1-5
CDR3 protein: CASSVDMISRPQHF
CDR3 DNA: TGTGCCAGCAGCGTAGACATGATCAGCAGGCCCCAGCATTTT

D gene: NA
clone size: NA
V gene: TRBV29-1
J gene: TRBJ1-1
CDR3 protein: CSVEPTQRTEAFF
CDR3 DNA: TGCAGCGTTGAACCGACCCAGAGGACTGAAGCTTTCTTT

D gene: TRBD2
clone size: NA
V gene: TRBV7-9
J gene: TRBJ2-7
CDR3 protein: CASSILAEGYEQYF
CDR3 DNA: TGTGCCAGCAGCATACTAGCGGAGGGTTACGAGCAGTACTTC

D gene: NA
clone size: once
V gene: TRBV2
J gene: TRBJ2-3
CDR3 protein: CASSTLGGQYF
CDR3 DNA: TGTGCCAGCAGCACCTTGGGCGGGCAGTATTTT

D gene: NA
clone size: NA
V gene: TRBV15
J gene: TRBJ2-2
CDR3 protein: CATSRETVPTGELFF
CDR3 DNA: TGTGCCACCAGCAGGGAGACTGTCCCCACCGGGGAGCTGTTTTTT

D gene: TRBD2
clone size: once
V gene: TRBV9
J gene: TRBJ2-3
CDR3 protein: CASSVAGGPTDTQYF
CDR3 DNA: TGTGCCAGCAGCGTAGCGGGAGGACCCACAGATACGCAGTATTTT

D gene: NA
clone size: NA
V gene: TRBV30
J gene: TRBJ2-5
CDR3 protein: CAWSERETQYF
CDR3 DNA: TGTGCCTGGAGTGAGAGAGAGACCCAGTACTTC

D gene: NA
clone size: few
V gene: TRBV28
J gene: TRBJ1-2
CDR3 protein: CASSFRWDYGYTF
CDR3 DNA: TGTGCCAGCAGTTTTAGGTGGGACTATGGCTACACCTTC

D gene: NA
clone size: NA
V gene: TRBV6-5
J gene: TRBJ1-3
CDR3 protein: CASRDSLTGNTIYF
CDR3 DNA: TGTGCCAGCAGGGACAGTTTAACTGGAAACACCATATATTTT

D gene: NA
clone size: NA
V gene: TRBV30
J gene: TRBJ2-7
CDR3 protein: CACTKRGGLSYEQYF
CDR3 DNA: TGTGCCTGTACTAAACGCGGGGGCCTTTCCTACGAGCAGTACTTC

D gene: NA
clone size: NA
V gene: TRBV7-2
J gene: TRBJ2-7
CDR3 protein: CASRVDRSYEQYF
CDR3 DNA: TGTGCCAGCAGGGTCGACAGGTCATACGAGCAGTACTTC

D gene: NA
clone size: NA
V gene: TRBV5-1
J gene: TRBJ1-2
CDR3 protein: CASSLLVRGDYGYTF
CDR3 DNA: TGCGCCAGCAGCTTGTTGGTCCGGGGTGACTATGGCTACACCTTC

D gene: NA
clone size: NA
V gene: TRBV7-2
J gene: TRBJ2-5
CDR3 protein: CASSFPGGETQYF
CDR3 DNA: TGTGCCAGCAGCTTCCCCGGGGGAGAGACCCAGTACTTC

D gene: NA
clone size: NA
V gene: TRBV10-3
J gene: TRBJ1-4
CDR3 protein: CAIAGEMTEKLFF
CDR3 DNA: TGTGCCATTGCTGGGGAAATGACCGAAAAACTGTTTTTT

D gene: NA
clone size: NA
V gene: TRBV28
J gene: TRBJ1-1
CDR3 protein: CASQGRLNTEAFF
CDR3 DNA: TGTGCCAGCCAGGGGCGCTTGAACACTGAAGCTTTCTTT

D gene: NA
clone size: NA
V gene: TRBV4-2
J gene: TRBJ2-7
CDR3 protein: CASSPSGAVGTYEQYF
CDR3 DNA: TGTGCCAGCAGCCCCTCGGGCGCTGTAGGGACCTACGAGCAGTACTTC